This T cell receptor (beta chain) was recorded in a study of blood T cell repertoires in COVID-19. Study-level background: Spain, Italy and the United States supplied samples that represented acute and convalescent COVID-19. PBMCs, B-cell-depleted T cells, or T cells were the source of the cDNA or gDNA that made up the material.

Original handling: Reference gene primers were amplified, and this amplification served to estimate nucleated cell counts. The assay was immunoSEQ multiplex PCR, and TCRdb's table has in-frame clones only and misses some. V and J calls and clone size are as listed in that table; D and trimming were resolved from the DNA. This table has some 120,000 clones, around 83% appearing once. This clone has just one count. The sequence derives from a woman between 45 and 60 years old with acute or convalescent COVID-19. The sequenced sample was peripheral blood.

CDR3 in DNA: TGTGCCAGCAGCGCAAGGGACAGACATAATGAAAAACTGTTTTTT. Translating gives CASSARDRHNEKLFF. The chain recombines TRBV9 with TRBJ1-4; TRBD1 aligns across 7 bases. V gave up 3 bases and J gave up 4 bases; unmatched junction bases: 6. The CDR3 spans 15 residues. The germline CDR1 and CDR2 sequences are SGDLS and YYNGEE. Full variable domain (rest looked up from reference TRBV9 and TRBJ1-4): DSGVTQTPKHLITATGQRVTLRCSPRSGDLSVYWYQQSLDQGLQFLIQYYNGEERAKGNILERFSAQQFPDLHSELNLSSLELGDSALYFCASSARDRHNEKLFFGSGTQLSVL.